One and the same sample provided the 20 T cell receptor beta chains below, sequenced in a study of tumor-infiltrating lymphocytes in primary liver carcinoma. Starting material for RNA and DNA co-extraction consisted of about 20-32 mg of unsorted bulk tissue. A constant-region primer primed TCR beta cDNA synthesis from roughly 510 ng of total RNA. Slightly modified ARM-PCR with three nested multiplex PCR rounds yielded TCR beta libraries. Primers for the first two PCR rounds were TRBV1-TRBV30 forward primers and a C-beta reverse primer (approximately 10 cycles per round). Via MiXCR, TCRdb re-called the multiplex PCR reads, giving one row per CDR3 protein. Among about 20,000 distinct CDR3 sequences listed, 79% were seen once. The sequencing sample was made of liver tumor tissue from sampling region 4. Sample subset: tumor region T4, right-lateral pole. The receptors originated from a woman aged 25 to 45 with primary liver carcinoma and hepatitis B virus infection.

Turning to this clonotype: A junction end diverges from the germline sequence, so it may reflect a read error. The rearrangement uses TRBV6-1 and TRBJ2-2; a possible D gene is TRBD1 (6 bases). This CDR3 contains 13 residues. Germline CDR1 reads MNHNS; CDR2 reads SASEGT. The DNA of the CDR3 is TGTGCCAGCATGAAGAGAAGGGACACCGGGGAGCTGTTT. It is translated as CASMKRRDTGELF.

Turning to this clonotype: Here the CDR3 omits its conserved ending phenylalanine or tryptophan, so a read error is the likely source. The chain combines TRBV4-2 with TRBJ1-1, with a tentative D call TRBD1 (5 bases). Trimming stripped 9 bases from V and 1 base from J, with 21 bases between. CDR1 LGHNA and CDR2 YNFKEQ come from the germline V gene. The CDR3 has 16 amino acids. Written as DNA, the CDR3 is TGTGCCAGTAACCCCGTCGAGGGGAGAGGGAACACTGAAGCTTTCTGT. Translated, it gives CASNPVEGRGNTEAFC.

The rearrangement joins TRBV6-5 to TRBJ1-1; D is uncertain. The CDR3 covers 11 residues. Germline assignment: CDR1 MNHEY and CDR2 SVGAGI. Trimming took 2 bases from V and 10 from J, leaving 8 bases between them. CDR3 in DNA: TGTGCCAGCAGTTACGCAGATGTAGCTTTCTTT. This translates into CASSYADVAFF.

About this clonotype itself: A much bigger clone sits one base away, suggesting this may be a read error. This rearrangement joins TRBV28 to TRBJ2-3; no clear D. Germline-derived CDR1 and CDR2 are MDHEN and SYDVKM. The CDR3 extends over 14 amino acids. The CDR3 bases are TGTGCCAGCAGTCCTTATTCCCATTTAGGTACGAAGTATTTT. Its translation is CASSPYSHLGTKYF.

The chain joins TRBV5-1 to TRBJ2-1; maybe TRBD2 (5 bases). V shed 6 bases and J shed 4 bases, with 20 bases lying between them. The V gene's germline CDR1 is SGHRS and CDR2 YFSETQ. The CDR3 extends over 16 amino acids. CDR3: CASTTSPDYPYNEQFF. The CDR3 nucleotides read TGCGCCAGCACCACGTCCCCAGACTATCCTTACAATGAGCAGTTCTTC.

In regard to this clonotype: One junction end does not reproduce the germline sequence, and a read error may be involved. The CDR3 bases are TGTGCCATCAGTCCCGGACTGGCGGCCTACGAGCAGTACTTC. The encoded protein is CAISPGLAAYEQYF. The chain carries TRBV6-1 and TRBJ2-7, with D perhaps matching TRBD2 (5 bases). Per germline, CDR1 MNHNS and CDR2 SASEGT. The CDR3 consists of 14 residues.

The chain carries TRBV10-3 and TRBJ2-1, with 7 bases identical to TRBD2. V lost 9 bases and J lost 2; bases outside the gene matches: 13. The CDR3 runs to 16 residues. Germline V gene sequence: CDR1 ENHRY, CDR2 SYGVKD. CDR3 sequence (DNA): TGTGCCATAATTGAGTCGGCGGCGGGAGCCTACAATGAGCAGTTCTTC. Protein: CAIIESAAGAYNEQFF.

This clonotype is classed as medium-sized. This chain links TRBV4-3 with TRBJ2-3; TRBD2 aligns across 11 bases. Trimming cost V 3 bases and J 4 bases; bases outside gene matches: 6. Germline CDR1 is LGHNA and CDR2 is YSLEER. The CDR3 consists of 16 residues. DNA of the CDR3: TGCGCCAGCAGCCAGTTTACTAGCGGGAGAGCAGATACGCAGTATTTT. Translation: CASSQFTSGRADTQYF.

Of note for this clonotype: This likely comes from a read error, as the CDR3 has no conserved phenylalanine or tryptophan at its end. V and J are TRBV6-1 and TRBJ2-2; no clear D gene. V lost 10 bases, J lost 3 bases, and 15 bases lay in between. Per germline, CDR1 MNHNS and CDR2 SASEGT. This CDR3 contains 14 residues. The CDR3 DNA follows: TGTGCCATCGTGAAGAGAAGGGACACCGGGGAGCTGTTTCTT. Encoded protein: CAIVKRRDTGELFL.

On this clonotype: Because it lacks the conserved phenylalanine or tryptophan at the end, this CDR3 is likely a read error. The rearrangement joins TRBV5-4 to TRBJ1-6, with a possible D match to TRBD1 (5 bases). CDR1 and CDR2 (germline): SGHNT, YYREEE (reference sequence). This CDR3 spans 15 amino acids. CDR3 region: CTSNPRAGDNSPLHV. For the CDR3, the DNA is TGTACCAGCAACCCAAGGGCGGGGGATAATTCACCCCTCCACGTT.

This clonotype is a singleton in its sample. An end of the junction differs from the germline gene, which may be a read error. The chain has TRBV11-2 and TRBJ2-2; D tentatively reads TRBD1 or TRBD2 (6 bases each). Germline V gene lookup returns CDR1 SGHAT and CDR2 FQNNGV. The CDR3 extends over 16 amino acids. The CDR3 loop reads CASSLWGAPDTGELFF. CDR3 nucleotides: TGTGCCAGCAGCTTATGGGGGGCTCCAGACACAGGGGAGCTGTTTTTT.

Details on this clonotype: The CDR3 end shows no conserved phenylalanine or tryptophan, and so a read error is likely. V and J are TRBV6-1 and TRBJ2-2, with D perhaps being TRBD1 or TRBD2 (6 bases each). CDR1 is MNHNS and CDR2 is SASEGT in the germline V gene. This CDR3 comprises 19 residues. CDR3 nucleotide sequence: TGTGACAGCAATGAAACCCTTCCCGGGGGCGCCGCGAACACCGGGGAGCTGTTTTTG. Translation gives CDSNETLPGGAANTGELFL.

Concerning this clonotype: Given the absence of the conserved phenylalanine or tryptophan at the CDR3 end, a read error is likely. V usage is TRBV14 and J usage is TRBJ2-7; D may be TRBD2 (5 bases). The germline V gene encodes CDR1 SGHDN and CDR2 FVKESK. CDR3 length equals 15 residues. V was trimmed by 3 bases and J by 3 bases, leaving 15 bases between them. CDR3 protein: CASSQAAEADYEQYL. In nucleotides, the CDR3 is TGTGCCAGCAGCCAGGCGGCGGAGGCTGACTACGAGCAGTACCTC.

In the case of this clonotype: Without the conserved terminal phenylalanine or tryptophan, this CDR3 likely stems from a read error. The DNA is omitted, as the CDR3 cannot be located on it reliably, and the CDR3 follows TCRdb's listing. The chain combines TRBV7-9 with TRBJ2-1; TRBD1, the table's D call, lacks a check against the DNA. The CDR3 numbers 14 amino acids, ends counted. CDR1 is SEHNR, CDR2 FQNEAQ, per germline (reference sequence). The CDR3: CASSYTGSYNERFL.

Details on this clonotype: In this CDR3 the conserved last residue, phenylalanine or tryptophan, is missing, so a read error is likely. The chain recombines TRBV4-3 with TRBJ2-1, with unresolved D. Germline assignment: CDR1 LGHNA and CDR2 YSLEER. This CDR3 comprises 14 residues. The CDR3 region has the DNA TGCGCGAGCAGCCACGCAGAGTTGGTCAATGAGCAGTTCGTC. Translating it yields CASSHAELVNEQFV.

As regards this clonotype: This likely comes from a read error, as the CDR3 has no conserved phenylalanine or tryptophan at its end. The chain combines TRBV11-2 with TRBJ2-5; TRBD1 is a possible D gene (5 bases). CDR3 length: 13 amino acids. Germline V gene sequence: CDR1 SGHAT, CDR2 FQNNGV. The CDR3 is CANSPRQIVTQYL. The CDR3 DNA follows: TGTGCCAACAGCCCTAGACAGATAGTGACCCAGTACCTC.

Note on this clonotype: One end of the junction fails to match germline, which may point to a read error. This sequence joins TRBV14 and TRBJ2-1, with 7 bases fitting TRBD1. The CDR3 consists of 19 residues. Germline values: CDR1 SGHDN, CDR2 FVKESK. CDR3 in DNA: TGTGCCAGCAGCCAAGGCCTTACACCCCGGGACAGTATAGGGATTGAGCACTTCTTC. Translation gives CASSQGLTPRDSIGIEHFF.

As regards this clonotype: The final CDR3 position lacks the conserved phenylalanine or tryptophan, pointing to a likely read error. It is unclear where the CDR3 begins or ends on the DNA, so no DNA is shown, and the CDR3 is as TCRdb lists it. V is TRBV10-2 and J is TRBJ1-1. Germline assignment: CDR1 WSHSY and CDR2 SAAADI. The CDR3 spans 14 residues, counting both ends. The CDR3 region is CASSESKAGTEASL.

Worth noting for this clonotype: The junction and the germline gene differ at one end; a read error may be behind it. The V call is TRBV7-8, the J call TRBJ2-3; 10 nucleotides align to TRBD2. CDR3 length: 17 residues. In germline, CDR1 is SGHVS, CDR2 FQNEAQ. CDR3 sequence: CANSLWQLAGIRDTQYF. In DNA form, the CDR3 reads TGTGCCAACAGCTTATGGCAACTAGCGGGAATAAGGGATACGCAGTATTTT.

Regarding this clonotype: One end of the junction varies from germline; a read error may be responsible. For the CDR3, the DNA is TGCAGCGTGACGGGACCCCCGGGGCTGCAAAACATTCAGTGCTTC. It translates to CSVTGPPGLQNIQCF. The V gene is TRBV29-1, the J gene TRBJ2-4; D may match TRBD1 or TRBD2 (5 bases each). The CDR3 length is 15 residues. CDR1 SQVTM and CDR2 ANQGSEA come from the germline V gene.